What follows describes a single T cell receptor beta chain. The age range of participants was about 18 to 95 years, with residence in some 25 US areas. Clinical history reported by participants formed the basis on which cohorts were assigned. Produced via immunoSEQ multiplex PCR; TCRdb's table is partial and in-frame only. The sample lists approximately 200,000 clones; roughly 87% were seen once. This entry is derived from a study of blood T cell repertoires in COVID-19. Turning to the study itself: Donors in the United States, Italy and Spain gave samples during acute or convalescent COVID-19. From T cells, B-cell-depleted T cells, or PBMCs came the material, which was cDNA or gDNA.

V shed 5 bases and J shed 10 bases, with 14 bases lying between them. The CDR3 contains 12 residues. Germline assignment: CDR1 SEHNR and CDR2 FQNEAQ (reference sequence). The TCR originated in a woman between 40 and 55 years old with acute COVID-19. V and J are TRBV7-9 and TRBJ1-1; D is perhaps TRBD1 (5 bases). Sequencing was carried out using PBMCs or T cells enriched from blood (not recorded which). This CDR3 is CASSPGGEPAFF. The CDR3 region has the DNA TGTGCCAGCAGCCCAGGAGGGGAACCAGCTTTCTTT.